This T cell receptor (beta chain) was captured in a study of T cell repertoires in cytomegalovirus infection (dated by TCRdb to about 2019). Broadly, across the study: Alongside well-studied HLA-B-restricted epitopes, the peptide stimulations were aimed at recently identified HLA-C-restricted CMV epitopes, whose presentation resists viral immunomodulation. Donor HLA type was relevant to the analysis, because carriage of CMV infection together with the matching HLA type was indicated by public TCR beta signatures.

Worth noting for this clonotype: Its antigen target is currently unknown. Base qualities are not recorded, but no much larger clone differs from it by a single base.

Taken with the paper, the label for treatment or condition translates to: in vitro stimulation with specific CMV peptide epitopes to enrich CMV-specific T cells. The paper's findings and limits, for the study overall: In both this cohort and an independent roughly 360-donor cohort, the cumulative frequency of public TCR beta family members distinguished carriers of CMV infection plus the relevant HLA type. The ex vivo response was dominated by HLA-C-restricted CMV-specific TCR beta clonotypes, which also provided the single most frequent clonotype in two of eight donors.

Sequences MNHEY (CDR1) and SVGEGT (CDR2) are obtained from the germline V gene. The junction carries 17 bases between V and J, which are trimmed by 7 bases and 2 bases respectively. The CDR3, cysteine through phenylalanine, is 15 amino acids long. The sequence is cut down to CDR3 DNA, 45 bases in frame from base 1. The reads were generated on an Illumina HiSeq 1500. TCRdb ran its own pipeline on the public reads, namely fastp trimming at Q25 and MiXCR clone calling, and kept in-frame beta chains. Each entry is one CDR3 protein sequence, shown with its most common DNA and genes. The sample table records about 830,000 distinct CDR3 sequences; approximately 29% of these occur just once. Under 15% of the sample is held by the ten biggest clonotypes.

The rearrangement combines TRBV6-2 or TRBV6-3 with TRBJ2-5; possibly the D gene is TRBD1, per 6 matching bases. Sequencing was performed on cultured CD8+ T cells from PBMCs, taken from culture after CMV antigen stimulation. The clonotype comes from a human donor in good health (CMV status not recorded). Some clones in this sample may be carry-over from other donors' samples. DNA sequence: TGTGCCAGCATATCGGATAGGACAGTTCAAGAGACCCAGTACTTC. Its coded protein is CASISDRTVQETQYF.